The entry below gives a single TCR beta chain sequence along with its context. These data are taken from a study of T cell responses to AZD1222 COVID-19 vaccine. Only in-frame clones appear in the TCRdb table, and some are missing; sequencing was by immunoSEQ multiplex PCR. The sample lists 85,000 to 110,000 clones, roughly 87% occurring once. V lost 0 bases and J 6 bases, leaving 14 bases between the germline ends. Germline V gene lookup returns CDR1 MGHRA and CDR2 YSYEKL. This CDR3 is 15 amino acids long. V usage is TRBV4-1 and J usage is TRBJ1-1; perhaps TRBD1 as D (5 bases). Sequencing was performed on peripheral blood, taken on day 0 of AZD1222 vaccination. The clonotype comes from an adult in good health. CDR3 in amino acids: CASSQDRQGLSEAFF. CDR3 bases: TGCGCCAGCAGCCAAGATCGGCAGGGACTTTCTGAAGCTTTCTTT.